Presented here are 17 T cell receptor beta chains from one specimen sequenced in a study of blood T cell repertoires in COVID-19 (dated by TCRdb to 2019 to 2021). Library preparation used the immunoSEQ multiplex PCR assay. TCRdb re-hosts the immuneACCESS table, in-frame sequences only. Its copies lack some clones; in the studies checked, an unresolved V gene accounts for under half of them, and the cause for the rest is not known. A total of a few hundred thousand clones appear in this sample, around 90% of them only once. The top ten clones comprise about 3% of the sample. The sequencing input was PBMCs or T cells enriched from blood (not recorded which). The receptors were sampled from a woman between 45 and 60 years old who had recovered from COVID-19.

The chain carries TRBV7-9 and TRBJ1-1; D is unresolved. The CDR3 loop spans 16 amino acids. From germline, CDR1 is SEHNR and CDR2 FQNEAQ (reference sequence). V lost 1 base to trimming and J lost 3 bases, with 15 bases between them. The chain's CDR3 is CASSLVERSGYTEAFF. In DNA form, the CDR3 reads TGTGCCAGCAGCTTAGTCGAGCGGTCGGGTTACACTGAAGCTTTCTTT.

The table lists this clone with a count of one. This chain links TRBV18 with TRBJ1-3; the D gene is possibly TRBD1 (5 bases). The CDR3 extends over 15 amino acids. Trimming stripped 2 bases from V and 1 base from J, with 9 bases between. CDR1 and CDR2 (germline): KGHSH, LQKENI. The CDR3 here is CASSPAQGSGNTIYF. For the CDR3, the DNA is TGTGCCAGCTCACCAGCCCAGGGTTCTGGAAACACCATATATTTT.

The gene calls are TRBV29-1 and TRBJ2-3, with 12 nucleotides matching TRBD2. Germline CDR1 is SQVTM and CDR2 is ANQGSEA. The trim removed 6 bases at V and 2 bases at J, leaving 15 bases unmatched. There are 18 residues in the CDR3. The CDR3 DNA is TGCAGCGTAGCCCCCCTTCCGGGACTAGCGGGTCTCACAGATACGCAGTATTTT. Its protein is CSVAPLPGLAGLTDTQYF.

The chain is built from TRBV2 and TRBJ2-3; 7 bases fit TRBD1. The junction had 4 bases not matched to a gene; V was cut back by 10 bases and J by 9 bases. The germline V gene has CDR1 SNHLY and CDR2 FYNNEI. The CDR3 is made up of 10 amino acids. The CDR3 region is CAKKDRTQYF. CDR3 nucleotides: TGTGCCAAAAAGGACAGGACGCAGTATTTT.

The CDR3 nucleotides read TGTGCCAGCAGTTTAACGGACAGGATGGGAAACACCATATATTTT. Translating it yields CASSLTDRMGNTIYF. The chain is built from TRBV28 and TRBJ1-3, with 7 bases fitting TRBD1. This CDR3 is built from 15 residues. Trimming removed 2 bases from V and 4 bases from J; junction bases left unmatched: 5. Looked up from germline, CDR1 is MDHEN and CDR2 is SYDVKM.

This clone is a singleton in its sample. The chain has TRBV11-1 and TRBJ2-2, with D maybe TRBD2 (6 bases). V was cut by 2 bases and J by 8 bases, with 18 bases left in between. CDR3 length equals 16 residues. CDR1 is SGHAT and CDR2 is FQDESV in the germline V gene (reference sequence). CDR3 sequence reads: CASSLTRDSFSGELFF. CDR3 coding DNA: TGTGCCAGCAGCTTAACCCGGGACTCCTTCTCTGGGGAGCTGTTTTTT. The whole variable domain, filled in from reference TRBV11-1 and TRBJ2-2, reads EAEVAQSPRYKITEKSQAVAFWCDPISGHATLYWYRQILGQGPELLVQFQDESVVDDSQLPKDRFSAERLKGVDSTLKIQPAELGDSAMYLCASSLTRDSFSGELFFGEGSRLTVL.

The V and J genes are TRBV10-1 and TRBJ1-3; 11 bases are a match to TRBD1. The CDR3 contains 18 residues. Losses at the gene ends were 2 bases for V and 3 bases for J; bases not matched to a gene: 9. CDR1 and CDR2 (germline): WNHNN, SYGVQD (reference sequence). CDR3 DNA: TGCGCCAGCAGTGAGAGGGATGGGACAGGGGGAGGTGGAAACACCATATATTTT. As protein: CASSERDGTGGGGNTIYF.

The genes are TRBV5-1 and TRBJ1-1, with a weak D call TRBD1 (5 bases). Germline CDR1 and CDR2: SGHRS and YFSETQ. The V gene lost 2 bases and the J gene lost 2 bases, with 7 bases spanning the gap. This CDR3 contains 13 residues. Here the CDR3 DNA reads TGCGCCAGCAGCTTAGGGGATAACACTGAAGCTTTCTTT. Protein: CASSLGDNTEAFF.

V and J are TRBV7-2 and TRBJ2-1; 7 nucleotides agree with TRBD2. This CDR3 spans 15 amino acids. Germline V gives CDR1 SGHTA, CDR2 FQGNSA. Germline trimming cut 1 base from V and 6 bases from J; bases unmatched to any gene: 6. The CDR3 DNA sequence: TGTGCCAGCAGCTTAGGCGCTAGCGGACCCAATGAGCAGTTCTTC. Translating it yields CASSLGASGPNEQFF.

The chain is built from TRBV9 and TRBJ2-1, with a possible D match to TRBD1 (5 bases). The germline V and J ends were trimmed by 6 bases and 0 bases, with 16 bases remaining between them. Germline CDR1 reads SGDLS; CDR2 reads YYNGEE. This CDR3 contains 16 residues. CDR3 nucleotide sequence: TGTGCCAGCAATATAGGGGCGACAAGCTCCTACAATGAGCAGTTCTTC. Encoded protein: CASNIGATSSYNEQFF. Complete variable domain (other parts from reference TRBV9 and TRBJ2-1): DSGVTQTPKHLITATGQRVTLRCSPRSGDLSVYWYQQSLDQGLQFLIQYYNGEERAKGNILERFSAQQFPDLHSELNLSSLELGDSALYFCASNIGATSSYNEQFFGPGTRLTVL.

The chain has TRBV11-2 and TRBJ2-1; 11 nucleotides align to TRBD2. The germline V gene encodes CDR1 SGHAT and CDR2 FQNNGV. There are 17 residues in the CDR3. The ends lost 5 bases at V and 2 bases at J; junction bases unmatched: 8. The CDR3 protein is CASSPTRLAGPYNEQFF. CDR3 bases: TGTGCCAGCAGCCCCACACGACTAGCGGGGCCCTACAATGAGCAGTTCTTC.

This chain joins TRBV7-2 and TRBJ1-1; perhaps TRBD1 as D (6 bases). This CDR3 is built from 13 residues. V was shortened by 2 bases and J by 9 bases, with 13 bases between the two germline ends. Germline loops: CDR1 SGHTA, CDR2 FQGNSA. CDR3 nucleotides: TGTGCCAGCAGCTTATTGGGGACACCTAAAGCTTTCTTT. It yields the protein CASSLLGTPKAFF.

The CDR3 spells CASSLGQGAPGANVLTF. CDR3 nucleotides: TGTGCCAGCAGCTTGGGACAGGGGGCTCCTGGGGCCAACGTCCTGACTTTC. The chain has TRBV7-8 and TRBJ2-6; TRBD1 matches 12 bases. With 3 bases clipped from V and 2 bases from J, the junction kept 2 bases outside the gene matches. The CDR3 runs to 17 residues. Germline lookup yields CDR1 SGHVS and CDR2 FQNEAQ.

V and J are TRBV9 and TRBJ2-5; the match to TRBD2 covers 7 bases. The germline V gene encodes CDR1 SGDLS and CDR2 YYNGEE. The CDR3 has 16 residues. V gave up 0 bases and J gave up 5 bases; unmatched junction bases: 10. The CDR3 reads CASSVDPAGAWETQYF. DNA of the CDR3: TGTGCCAGCAGCGTAGATCCGGCGGGAGCTTGGGAGACCCAGTACTTC.

In nucleotides, the CDR3 is TGTGCCAGCTCACCGGGACAGGGGCCTGAGCAGTTCTTC. It translates to CASSPGQGPEQFF. This chain links TRBV18 with TRBJ2-1, with 10 bases aligning to TRBD1. CDR3 length: 13 residues. Germline loops: CDR1 KGHSH, CDR2 LQKENI. Unmatched junction bases numbered 2, after V lost 3 bases and J lost 9 bases.

This clone was counted only a few times. The sample contains more than one DNA sequence encoding this CDR3. The chain carries TRBV5-1 and TRBJ1-1, with TRBD1 matching over 7 bases. Per the germline V gene, CDR1 is SGHRS and CDR2 is YFSETQ. The CDR3 length is 13 residues. Germline trimming cut 4 bases from V and 5 bases from J; bases unmatched to any gene: 5. In nucleotides, the CDR3 is TGCGCCAGCAGCAGGACAGGAGGAACTGAAGCTTTCTTT. The encoded protein is CASSRTGGTEAFF.

The chain has TRBV7-9 and TRBJ2-7; tentative D call: TRBD1 (6 bases). The CDR3 is made up of 16 amino acids. The V gene's germline CDR1 is SEHNR and CDR2 FQNEAQ (reference sequence). The V gene lost 4 bases and the J gene lost 3 bases, with 19 bases spanning the gap. CDR3 sequence (DNA): TGTGCCAGCAGCTCCCCCTCCGACCGGACAGACTACGAGCAGTACTTC. Protein: CASSSPSDRTDYEQYF.